This record covers a single TCR beta chain. What it recognizes is unknown. At one of its ends the junction is not consistent with the germline gene, which may arise from a read error. The TCR alpha and TCR beta cDNA libraries, bearing sample barcodes and UMIs, were generated by 5'RACE using constant-segment primers. One entry per CDR3 protein results from TCRdb running MiXCR on the 5' RACE reads. The sample has about 210,000 distinct CDR3 sequences; about 10% are singletons. The germline CDR1 and CDR2 sequences are LGHNA and YNFKEQ. There are 15 residues in the CDR3. The sample originates from a study of T-cell memory formation after mild COVID-19. Background on the study: TCR clusters were mostly donor specific. General study results and limits: Chiefly within CM and EM were the contracting CD4+ clones; CD8+ ones were within EMRA. A subset of responding clones appeared in pre-infection memory, suggesting cross-reactive memory joined.

The sequence came from a man in his late teens or twenties who had mild COVID-19 (a few samples of this study predate the infection). Cell type and time point are not known. Specimen: PBMCs or a T cell subset sorted from them (not recorded which). This chain joins TRBV4-2 and TRBJ1-5, with TRBD1 as a possible D gene (5 bases). DNA of the CDR3: TGCGCCAGCAGCCACACCGGGGCGCCGAATCAGCCCCAGCATTTT. This sequence encodes CASSHTGAPNQPQHF.